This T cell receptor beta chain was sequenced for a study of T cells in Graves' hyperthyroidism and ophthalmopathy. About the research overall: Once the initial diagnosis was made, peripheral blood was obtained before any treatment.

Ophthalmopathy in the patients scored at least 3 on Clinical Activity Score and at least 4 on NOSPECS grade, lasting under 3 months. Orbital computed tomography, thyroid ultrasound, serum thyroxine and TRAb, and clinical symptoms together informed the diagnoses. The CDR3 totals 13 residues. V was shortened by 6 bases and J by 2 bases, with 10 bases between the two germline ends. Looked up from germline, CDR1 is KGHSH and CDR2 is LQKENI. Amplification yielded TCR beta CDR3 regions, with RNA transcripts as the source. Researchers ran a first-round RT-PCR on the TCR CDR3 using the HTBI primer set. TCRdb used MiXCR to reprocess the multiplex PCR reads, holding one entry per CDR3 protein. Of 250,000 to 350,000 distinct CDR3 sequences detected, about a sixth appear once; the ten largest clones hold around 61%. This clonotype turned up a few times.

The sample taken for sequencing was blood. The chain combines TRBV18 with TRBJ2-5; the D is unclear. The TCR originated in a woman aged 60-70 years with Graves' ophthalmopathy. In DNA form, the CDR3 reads TGTGCCAGCTCCTTCTCGGTTCAAGAGACCCAGTACTTC. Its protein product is CASSFSVQETQYF.